This TCR beta chain was sequenced for a study of shared clonotypes between healthy human individuals. With V trimmed by 0 bases and J by 2 bases, 6 bases remained unmatched. Germline values: CDR1 SGHRS, CDR2 YFSETQ. The CDR3 consists of 17 residues. In the study's own analysis: Filtering was not the same, since immunoSEQ gave junction-only sequences without quality scores. Method: immunoSEQ multiplex PCR; TCRdb's copy keeps in-frame clones and lacks some. The V and J calls and the clone size are those of that table, but D and trimming were determined from the DNA. Among about 980,000 clones listed, 76% were seen once.

The chain recombines TRBV5-1 with TRBJ2-1; TRBD2 aligns across 9 bases. The sequencing input was memory CD4+ T cells sorted from blood. The subset here: CD45RA-negative fraction. This clonotype was sampled from a man aged 18 to 30 in good health. CDR3 in DNA: TGCGCCAGCAGCTTGGTGGGTAGCGGGAGCGCCTACAATGAGCAGTTCTTC. Protein: CASSLVGSGSAYNEQFF. The full variable domain, with the rest looked up from reference TRBV5-1 and TRBJ2-1, is KAGVTQTPRYLIKTRGQQVTLSCSPISGHRSVSWYQQTPGQGLQFLFEYFSETQRNKGNFPGRFSGRQFSNSRSEMNVSTLELGDSALYLCASSLVGSGSAYNEQFFGPGTRLTVL.